The 22 T cell receptor beta chains below come from one sample, sequenced in a study of radiation and T cells in renal cell carcinoma. Time point reported: blood 2 weeks post-SBRT. Regarding treatment: 15 Gy SBRT to primary tumor, nephrectomy 4 weeks later. Some clones are missing from TCRdb's copy, which holds only in-frame ones; the method was immunoSEQ multiplex PCR. The sample holds about 150,000 clones; approximately 86% are singletons and the top ten take over 10%. The sequencing here drew on blood, taken from a patient whose treatment included radiotherapy and nephrectomy. The receptors here all came from a woman aged 50 to 60 with renal cell carcinoma.

The V call is TRBV7-2, the J call TRBJ2-5; tentative D call: TRBD1 (6 bases). This CDR3 contains 14 residues. V lost 5 bases, J lost 5 bases, and 15 bases lay in between. The germline gives CDR1 SGHTA, CDR2 FQGNSA. The CDR3 sequence is CASSTRQAGETQYF. For the CDR3, the DNA is TGTGCCAGCAGCACGAGACAGGCTGGGGAGACCCAGTACTTC.

V and J are TRBV30 and TRBJ2-1; 13 nucleotides match TRBD2. Germline V CDR1 and CDR2: GTSNPN, SVGIG (reference sequence). The J segment lost 8 bases and the V segment lost 2 bases, leaving 6 bases of the junction unmatched. The length of the CDR3 is 15 residues. CDR3 nucleotide sequence: TGTGCCTGGAGTAAGGGACTAGCGGGATCCGATGAGCAGTTCTTC. Its protein is CAWSKGLAGSDEQFF.

J is TRBJ1-2 and V is TRBV7-6; D is perhaps TRBD1 (6 bases). This CDR3 contains 13 residues. Per the germline V gene, CDR1 is SGHVS and CDR2 is FNYEAQ. Trimming pared 5 bases from V and 7 bases from J, leaving 14 bases between. The CDR3 protein is CASSPADRGGYTF. In DNA form, the CDR3 reads TGTGCCAGCAGCCCCGCGGACAGAGGTGGCTACACCTTC.

The V and J genes are TRBV2 and TRBJ2-3; 8 positions match TRBD2. CDR3 length: 15 residues. V lost 9 bases and J lost 0; bases outside the gene matches: 8. CDR1 and CDR2 (germline): SNHLY, FYNNEI. This CDR3 reads CASQASGGSTDTQYF. CDR3 DNA sequence: TGTGCCAGTCAAGCCAGCGGGGGAAGCACAGATACGCAGTATTTT. The variable domain in full, with the rest retrieved from reference TRBV2 and TRBJ2-3, is EPEVTQTPSHQVTQMGQEVILRCVPISNHLYFYWYRQILGQKVEFLVSFYNNEISEKSEIFDDQFSVERPDGSNFTLKIRSTKLEDSAMYFCASQASGGSTDTQYFGPGTRLTVL.

This clone has more than one count but fewer than ten. This chain uses TRBV5-1 with TRBJ1-1; 12 nucleotides line up with TRBD1. The ends lost 3 bases at V and 3 bases at J; junction bases unmatched: 3. Germline lookup yields CDR1 SGHRS and CDR2 YFSETQ. CDR3 length: 15 residues. This CDR3 reads CASSSGTGGDTEAFF. The CDR3 nucleotides are TGCGCCAGCAGCTCCGGGACAGGGGGCGACACTGAAGCTTTCTTT.

This chain uses TRBV15 with TRBJ1-1; no clear D. Germline V gene sequence: CDR1 LNHNV, CDR2 YYDKDF (reference sequence). V was trimmed by 1 base and J by 3 bases, leaving 6 bases between them. The CDR3 runs to 13 residues. CDR3 nucleotide sequence: TGTGCCACCAGCAGAGGAGGGTACACTGAAGCTTTCTTT. This codes for CATSRGGYTEAFF.

The rearrangement joins TRBV27 to TRBJ1-3, with unresolved D. Germline CDR1 MNHEY, CDR2 SMNVEV (reference sequence). The CDR3 extends over 16 amino acids. The germline V and J ends were trimmed by 0 bases and 2 bases, with 11 bases remaining between them. The CDR3 sequence is CASSLSAPWTGNTIYF. For the CDR3, the DNA is TGTGCCAGCAGTTTATCCGCGCCCTGGACTGGAAACACCATATATTTT.

This clone appeared a few times. The sample carries other DNA sequences with the same CDR3. The chain has TRBV7-9 and TRBJ1-1; no clear D gene. Per the germline V gene, CDR1 is SEHNR and CDR2 is FQNEAQ (reference sequence). This CDR3 is 12 amino acids long. V was shortened by 1 base and J by 6 bases, with 6 bases between the two germline ends. DNA for the CDR3: TGTGCCAGCAGCTTAGGCGGCGCTGAAGCTTTCTTT. This translates into CASSLGGAEAFF.

This clone was recorded at least ten times. The rearrangement links TRBV10-2 to TRBJ2-1, with D perhaps TRBD1 (5 bases). The CDR3 consists of 12 residues. Germline CDR1 reads WSHSY; CDR2 reads SAAADI. The V gene lost 5 bases and the J gene lost 6 bases, with 8 bases spanning the gap. The CDR3 reads CASSYRSNEQFF. The DNA of the CDR3 is TGCGCCAGCAGTTACAGGTCCAATGAGCAGTTCTTC.

The rearrangement uses TRBV5-1 and TRBJ1-4; TRBD1 agrees at 7 bases. CDR1 SGHRS and CDR2 YFSETQ come from the germline V gene. The CDR3 has 15 amino acids. V was pared by 4 bases and J by 5 bases, with 8 bases of the junction left unmatched. The CDR3 reads CASSGGQVSNEKLFF. The DNA of the CDR3 is TGCGCCAGCAGCGGCGGACAGGTGTCCAATGAAAAACTGTTTTTT. The full variable domain, completed using reference TRBV5-1 and TRBJ1-4, is KAGVTQTPRYLIKTRGQQVTLSCSPISGHRSVSWYQQTPGQGLQFLFEYFSETQRNKGNFPGRFSGRQFSNSRSEMNVSTLELGDSALYLCASSGGQVSNEKLFFGSGTQLSVL.

This chain joins TRBV19 and TRBJ1-1; TRBD1 matches at 8 bases. The CDR3 extends over 16 amino acids. V shed 3 bases, J shed 0 bases, and the junction held 6 bases outside the gene matches. CDR1 LNHDA and CDR2 SQIVND come from the germline V gene (reference sequence). The CDR3 nucleotides read TGTGCCAGTAGTATTTATGGGACAGGCTTGAACACTGAAGCTTTCTTT. This gives the protein CASSIYGTGLNTEAFF.

The V call is TRBV27, the J call TRBJ2-7; no clear D gene. Germline values: CDR1 MNHEY, CDR2 SMNVEV (reference sequence). V was shortened by 4 bases and J by 4 bases, with 14 bases between the two germline ends. The CDR3 covers 14 residues. CDR3 bases: TGTGCCAGCAGTTCCGACGGAAAGCCGTACGAGCAGTACTTC. Protein product: CASSSDGKPYEQYF.

The chain couples TRBV6-4 to TRBJ2-2, with 7 bases matching TRBD1. Germline V gives CDR1 MRHNA, CDR2 SNTAGT. The V and J ends lost 8 bases and 3 bases, in that order; junction bases with no gene match: 6. This CDR3 comprises 14 residues. The CDR3 region has the DNA TGTGCCAGCCAACGGGACAGTTACACCGGGGAGCTGTTTTTT. Its translation is CASQRDSYTGELFF.

The V and J genes are TRBV5-1 and TRBJ2-7; D could derive from TRBD1 or TRBD2 (6 bases each). Germline-derived CDR1 and CDR2 are SGHRS and YFSETQ. This CDR3 contains 14 residues. The V end lost 5 bases, the J end lost 3 bases, and 15 bases lay between the germline ends. CDR3 in DNA: TGCGCCAGCAGGATCGGAGGGGGGAACTACGAGCAGTACTTC. Its translation: CASRIGGGNYEQYF.

This clone was seen a single time. The chain couples TRBV7-9 to TRBJ1-2, with D possibly TRBD1 on 5 matching bases. The CDR3 runs to 12 residues. The V end was cut by 5 bases, the J end by 6 bases, with 10 bases between. Per the germline V gene, CDR1 is SEHNR and CDR2 is FQNEAQ (reference sequence). CDR3 sequence reads: CASSEGRDGYTF. The CDR3 bases are TGTGCCAGCAGCGAGGGGCGGGATGGCTACACCTTC.

J is TRBJ1-2 and V is TRBV9, with 8 bases identical to TRBD1. Germline V gene data show CDR1 as SGDLS and CDR2 as YYNGEE. Trimming removed 0 bases from V and 7 bases from J; junction bases left unmatched: 2. The CDR3 loop spans 13 amino acids. The chain's CDR3 is CASSVGTGFGYTF. Here the CDR3 DNA reads TGTGCCAGCAGCGTAGGGACAGGGTTTGGCTACACCTTC.

V is TRBV2 and J is TRBJ2-7, with D unresolved. The germline V gene encodes CDR1 SNHLY and CDR2 FYNNEI. The CDR3 consists of 13 residues. V was trimmed by 5 bases and J by 4 bases, leaving 12 bases between them. The CDR3: CASSTSEIYEQYF. DNA for the CDR3: TGTGCCAGCAGTACCTCGGAAATTTACGAGCAGTACTTC. The whole variable domain, filled in from reference TRBV2 and TRBJ2-7, reads EPEVTQTPSHQVTQMGQEVILRCVPISNHLYFYWYRQILGQKVEFLVSFYNNEISEKSEIFDDQFSVERPDGSNFTLKIRSTKLEDSAMYFCASSTSEIYEQYFGPGTRLTVT.

The rearrangement links TRBV19 to TRBJ1-4; no definite D call. This CDR3 contains 14 residues. Trimming took 3 bases from V and 4 from J, leaving 9 bases between them. The germline V gene encodes CDR1 LNHDA and CDR2 SQIVND (reference sequence). CDR3 sequence reads: CASSIRTGNEKLFF. The CDR3, as DNA: TGTGCCAGTAGTATCCGGACGGGTAATGAAAAACTGTTTTTT.

The gene calls are TRBV5-6 and TRBJ2-3; D not resolved. The CDR3 consists of 11 residues. Germline V gene lookup returns CDR1 SGHDT and CDR2 YYEEEE. Trimming shortened V by 2 bases and J by 6 bases, and 4 bases separated the two germline ends. The CDR3 sequence: CASSFVDTQYF. CDR3 nucleotides: TGTGCCAGCAGCTTTGTTGATACGCAGTATTTT.

This clone came up once. The chain links TRBV7-2 to TRBJ1-4; the D gene is possibly TRBD1 (6 bases). The CDR3 covers 14 residues. Trimming pared 1 base from V and 3 bases from J, leaving 6 bases between. CDR1 and CDR2 (germline): SGHTA, FQGNSA. The CDR3 sequence is CASSLGQANEKLFF. CDR3 nucleotides: TGTGCCAGCAGCTTAGGACAGGCTAATGAAAAACTGTTTTTT.

V is TRBV19 and J is TRBJ2-7; no clear D. The CDR3 has 14 amino acids. From germline, CDR1 is LNHDA and CDR2 SQIVND (reference sequence). V lost 6 bases and J 6 bases, leaving 18 bases between the germline ends. CDR3 residues: CASSRRQALGEQYF. Here the CDR3 DNA reads TGTGCCAGTAGCCGCCGGCAGGCCCTGGGCGAGCAGTACTTC.

This chain links TRBV7-6 with TRBJ2-7; 9 bases are shared with TRBD1. Germline CDR1 SGHVS, CDR2 FNYEAQ. The CDR3 has 18 residues. The junction had 9 bases not matched to a gene; V was cut back by 0 bases and J by 0 bases. CDR3 DNA: TGTGCCAGCAGCTTAGCTGGACCCGGGACAGGGAGCTCCTACGAGCAGTACTTC. Residues: CASSLAGPGTGSSYEQYF.